This T cell receptor (beta chain) comes out of a study of cytomegalovirus exposure and HLA in healthy donors. Broader study findings: The study listed some 160 cytomegalovirus-associated TCR beta chains. Among the CMV-associated chains, three were confirmed in vitro as specific for CMV antigens.

As regards this clone: Its antigen remains unknown.

The PCR contained 60 Vbeta and 13 Jbeta primers. This table comes from immunoSEQ multiplex PCR, and its TCRdb copy is limited to in-frame clones, with some not included. The sample has about 170,000 clones, over 70% seen once; the top ten hold approximately 1.5%. The ends were cut back, 11 bases at V and 0 bases at J, with 11 bases in the middle. The germline V gene has CDR1 MNHEY and CDR2 SMNVEV (reference sequence). The CDR3 has 13 residues. The sequencing sample was made of PBMCs. The chain recombines TRBV27 with TRBJ2-1; tentative D call: TRBD1 (6 bases). The sequence derives from a woman aged 25-40 years in good health and CMV-seropositive. The CDR3 bases are TGTGCCGTTGGACAGAGCTCCTACAATGAGCAGTTCTTC. This codes for CAVGQSSYNEQFF.